These 14 T cell receptor beta chains came from one sample sequenced in a study of T cells in Graves' hyperthyroidism and ophthalmopathy (dated by TCRdb to the late 2010s). Libraries were prepared through multiplex PCR. Sequenced using an Illumina HiSeq 2000. The TCR beta CDR3 regions were amplified from the RNA transcripts. The TCR CDR3 was subjected to a first round of RT-PCR using the HTBI primer set and the Qiagen OneStep RT-PCR kit. The raw public reads went through TCRdb reprocessing: fastp at Q25, MiXCR clone calling, in-frame beta chains kept. Every CDR3 protein is listed once, alongside the most common genes and DNA of its rows. For this sample the table gives roughly 380,000 distinct CDR3 sequences, of which about a fifth were detected only once. Of the sample, roughly 3.5% falls within the top ten clones. Sequenced material: blood. These TCRs come from a woman aged 18-29 years with Graves' hyperthyroidism.

In this sample, this clonotype turned up many times. V gene TRBV12-5 combines with J gene TRBJ1-5; no clear D gene. The CDR3 length is 12 residues. Germline V gene data show CDR1 as LGHNT and CDR2 as FRNRAP. V dropped 10 bases and J dropped 2 bases, with 9 bases sitting between them. CDR3 sequence (DNA): TGTGCTAAGCAAGAGGGCAATCAGCCCCAGCATTTT. This translates into CAKQEGNQPQHF.

This clonotype occurred many times. V and J are TRBV4-1 and TRBJ1-5, with D maybe TRBD1 (5 bases). Germline V lookup: CDR1 MGHRA, CDR2 YSYEKL. Trimming took off 0 bases at V and 3 bases at J, with 9 bases between the two ends. The CDR3 is 15 residues long. The CDR3 sequence is CASSQDWGVNQPQHF. For the CDR3, the DNA is TGCGCCAGCAGCCAAGATTGGGGGGTCAATCAGCCCCAGCATTTT.

This clonotype has a count of ten or more. This chain connects TRBV29-1 to TRBJ2-7, with D possibly matching TRBD1 (5 bases). Per the germline V gene, CDR1 is SQVTM and CDR2 is ANQGSEA. V was shortened by 5 bases and J by 5 bases, with 16 bases between the two germline ends. The CDR3 is 13 residues long. CDR3 residues: CSVSTGRADEQYF. The CDR3 DNA sequence: TGCAGCGTTTCGACGGGCAGGGCCGACGAGCAGTACTTC.

The table lists this clonotype with many counts. The chain recombines TRBV27 with TRBJ1-2, with 10 bases matching TRBD1. Germline assignment: CDR1 MNHEY and CDR2 SMNVEV (reference sequence). This CDR3 has 17 residues. The V gene end was trimmed by 6 bases and the J gene end by 6 bases; junction bases not matched to a gene: 16. CDR3 region: CASSATGGGFAQDGYTF. In nucleotides, the CDR3 is TGTGCCAGCAGCGCGACAGGGGGCGGTTTTGCGCAGGATGGCTACACCTTC.

This clonotype was seen a handful of times. The rearrangement joins TRBV5-1 to TRBJ2-7; D is unresolved. The CDR3 covers 12 residues. The V end lost 0 bases, the J end lost 6 bases, and 7 bases lay between the germline ends. Per germline, CDR1 SGHRS and CDR2 YFSETQ. The CDR3 sequence: CASSLEAGEQYF. Here the CDR3 DNA reads TGCGCCAGCAGCTTGGAGGCTGGCGAGCAGTACTTC.

The V call is TRBV4-1, the J call TRBJ1-2; D is unresolved. Germline V gene sequence: CDR1 MGHRA, CDR2 YSYEKL. The CDR3 has 15 amino acids. Trimming took 0 bases from V and 3 from J, leaving 11 bases between them. The CDR3 region is CASSQDWGEDYGYTF. Here the CDR3 DNA reads TGCGCCAGCAGCCAAGATTGGGGTGAAGACTATGGCTACACCTTC.

The chain has TRBV6-1 and TRBJ2-2; the D gene could be TRBD1 or TRBD2 (5 bases each). In germline, CDR1 is MNHNS, CDR2 SASEGT. There are 15 residues in the CDR3. V was pared by 7 bases and J by 3 bases, with 15 bases between. CDR3 nucleotides: TGTGCCAGCACCTCGGGACCCTCTGACACCGGGGAGCTGTTTTTT. Translating gives CASTSGPSDTGELFF.

At least ten counts were recorded for this clonotype. The chain uses TRBV20-1 and TRBJ1-1; 9 bases are a match to TRBD1. Germline CDR1 reads DFQATT; CDR2 reads SNEGSKA (reference sequence). This CDR3 is 16 amino acids long. J was trimmed by 2 bases and V by 0 bases; bases with no gene match: 7. CDR3 coding DNA: TGCAGTGCTAGAGACCCCTGGGACAGGGTCAACACTGAAGCTTTCTTT. Its translation: CSARDPWDRVNTEAFF.

A few counts support this clonotype. The CDR3 is CASSQDFITSPETQYF. The DNA of the CDR3 is TGTGCCAGCAGCCAAGATTTTATCACTAGCCCAGAGACCCAGTACTTC. V is TRBV4-2 and J is TRBJ2-5; perhaps TRBD2 as D (6 bases). Looked up from germline, CDR1 is LGHNA and CDR2 is YNFKEQ. The CDR3 totals 16 residues. The V and J ends lost 0 bases and 4 bases respectively, with 15 bases between them.

The table lists this clonotype with many counts. The chain recombines TRBV7-6 with TRBJ2-7; D may be TRBD1 or TRBD2 (5 bases each). This CDR3 is built from 15 residues. With 5 bases removed from V and 2 bases from J, the gap between germline ends came to 16 bases. Per germline, CDR1 SGHVS and CDR2 FNYEAQ. The DNA for the CDR3 is TGTGCCAGCAGCCGCTCAATACAGGAGGCCTACGAGCAGTACTTC. Protein: CASSRSIQEAYEQYF.

This clonotype was observed many times. The V call is TRBV11-2, the J call TRBJ1-5; a possible D gene is TRBD1 (5 bases). V shed 6 bases and J shed 2 bases, with 11 bases lying between them. This CDR3 comprises 14 residues. Germline loops: CDR1 SGHAT, CDR2 FQNNGV. The CDR3 reads CASSMGEGNQPQHF. CDR3 nucleotides: TGTGCCAGCAGTATGGGGGAGGGCAATCAGCCCCAGCATTTT. The variable domain in full, completed from reference TRBV11-2 and TRBJ1-5, reads EAGVAQSPRYKIIEKRQSVAFWCNPISGHATLYWYQQILGQGPKLLIQFQNNGVVDDSQLPKDRFSAERLKGVDSTLKIQPAKLEDSAVYLCASSMGEGNQPQHFGDGTRLSIL.

This clonotype was seen repeatedly, ten times or more. The chain recombines TRBV20-1 with TRBJ2-7, with TRBD1 as a possible D gene (6 bases). The CDR3 sequence is 15 residues long. In germline, CDR1 is DFQATT, CDR2 SNEGSKA (reference sequence). The germline V and J ends were trimmed by 3 bases and 3 bases, with 18 bases remaining between them. The CDR3 loop is CSASGAQGRHYEQYF. The CDR3 bases are TGCAGTGCTAGCGGGGCGCAGGGGCGGCACTACGAGCAGTACTTC.

This clonotype was counted many times. This CDR3 reads CASSSTTGSTEAFF. CDR3 bases: TGTGCCAGCAGCTCAACCACAGGGAGCACTGAAGCTTTCTTT. The V gene is TRBV7-8, the J gene TRBJ1-1; D possibly corresponds to TRBD1 (6 bases). There are 14 residues in the CDR3. The V end lost 4 bases, the J end lost 4 bases, and 13 bases lay between the germline ends. The germline V gene encodes CDR1 SGHVS and CDR2 FQNEAQ.

This clonotype appeared a few times. V usage is TRBV20-1 and J usage is TRBJ1-1; TRBD1 is a possible D gene (6 bases). The CDR3 covers 15 residues. Looked up from germline, CDR1 is DFQATT and CDR2 is SNEGSKA (reference sequence). The germline V and J ends were trimmed by 2 bases and 5 bases, with 18 bases remaining between them. The CDR3 here is CSARSRGGRLTEAFF. CDR3 sequence (DNA): TGCAGTGCTAGATCCCGGGGGGGCCGCTTAACTGAAGCTTTCTTT.